Listed below are T cell receptor beta chains from one sample, sequenced in a study of shared clonotypes between healthy human individuals. Sequencing was performed with immunoSEQ multiplex PCR; in TCRdb, only in-frame clones are kept and a portion is missing. The data contain over 2 million clones, 85% to 95% of them singletons. Sequenced material: naive CD4+ T cells from PBMCs. Receptors were obtained from a man between 18 and 35 years old in good health. Some clones in this sample may be carry-over from other donors' samples. Both conserved end residues are part of each CDR3. The order of the fields is V gene, clone size, D gene, J gene, CDR3 DNA, CDR3 protein. D genes are given only for firm matches. Size tells how often a clone was seen (once, few, many) or the class of an expanded clone, and some rows leave it out.

>TRBV28|NA|NA|TRBJ2-5
TGTGCCAGCAGCAGACCGGCGACAGGTCGGACCCAGTACTTC
CASSRPATGRTQYF
>TRBV7-2|NA|TRBD1|TRBJ2-7
TGTGCCAGCAGCTTAATACAGGGGCGAGAGCAGTACTTC
CASSLIQGREQYF
>TRBV5-1|NA|TRBD1|TRBJ1-1
TGCGCCAGCAGCACTGGGACAGGGGCGGACACTGAAGCTTTCTTT
CASSTGTGADTEAFF
>TRBV7-8|NA|NA|TRBJ2-7
TGTGCCAGCAGCACCTTGACTAACACCGAGCAGTACTTC
CASSTLTNTEQYF
>TRBV7-8|NA|NA|TRBJ1-1
TGTGCCAGCAGCTTAGTGGGGCAGAACACTGAAGCTTTCTTT
CASSLVGQNTEAFF
>TRBV21-1|NA|NA|TRBJ1-1
TGTGCCAGCAGCAAAAAATATCGGCAGGGCTATACCATCGCGACTGAAGCTTTCTTT
CASSKKYRQGYTIATEAFF
>TRBV29-1|NA|NA|TRBJ1-1
TGCAGCGTACTAAACACTGAAGCTTTCTTT
CSVLNTEAFF
>TRBV14|NA|TRBD2|TRBJ2-1
TGTGCCAGCAGGGCTAGCGGGAGAGAAGAGCAGTTCTTC
CASRASGREEQFF
>TRBV30|few|NA|TRBJ1-1
TGTGCCTGGAACTTAGTAGTGACTGAAGCTTTCTTT
CAWNLVVTEAFF
>TRBV10-1|NA|TRBD1|TRBJ1-5
TGCGCCAGCAGCCACGGGACAGGCCCCCCTACAGGTCAGCCCCAGCATTTT
CASSHGTGPPTGQPQHF
>TRBV5-1|NA|NA|TRBJ2-7
TGCGCCAGCAGCCTGGAACGCTCCGGGACTCCTTACGAGCAGTACTTC
CASSLERSGTPYEQYF
>TRBV28|NA|NA|TRBJ1-2
TGTGCCAGCAGTTCAATGACATCCCTTGGGGTTTACTACACCTTC
CASSSMTSLGVYYTF
>TRBV11-2|NA|TRBD1|TRBJ2-1
TGTGCCAGCAGGTCCGGGACAGGGGTTGCGAATGAGCAGTTCTTC
CASRSGTGVANEQFF
>TRBV18|NA|NA|TRBJ2-5
TGTGCCAGCTCAATCACGGGGTACCAAGAGACCCAGTACTTC
CASSITGYQETQYF
>TRBV7-2|few|NA|TRBJ1-1
TGTGCCAGCAGCTTGACAGGACCTACTGAAGCTTTCTTT
CASSLTGPTEAFF
>TRBV19|NA|TRBD2|TRBJ2-5
TGTGCCAGTAGTATAACCCTAGCGGGAGGGAGGGAGACCCAGTACTTC
CASSITLAGGRETQYF
>TRBV28|NA|TRBD2|TRBJ2-5
TGTGCCAGCAGTTTAATTCGGCGGGCTAGCGGGAGAGGAGAGACCCAGTACTTC
CASSLIRRASGRGETQYF
>TRBV5-1|NA|TRBD1|TRBJ1-2
TGCGCCAGCAGCGTGGACAGGGGGCCCGATGGCTACACCTTC
CASSVDRGPDGYTF
>TRBV6-5|NA|TRBD1|TRBJ1-3
TGTGCCAGCAGGGGGACAGGCGTCTCTGGAAACACCATATATTTT
CASRGTGVSGNTIYF
>TRBV4-1|NA|NA|TRBJ2-7
TGCGCCAGCGGCCCGGCCAGCGGGCCGAGCTACGAGCAGTACTTC
CASGPASGPSYEQYF
>TRBV5-1|NA|NA|TRBJ1-2
TGCGCCAGCAGCCCCGGGGAAGGCCAACCCTATGGCTACACCTTC
CASSPGEGQPYGYTF
>TRBV2|once|NA|TRBJ2-3
TGTGCCAGCAGTGAGAGGGGCGAAGGCCTAGATACGCAGTATTTT
CASSERGEGLDTQYF
>TRBV11-2|NA|NA|TRBJ2-1
TGTGCCAGCAGCTTAGCTCGGCTCAATGAGCAGTTCTTC
CASSLARLNEQFF
>TRBV7-3|NA|NA|TRBJ1-3
TGTGCCAGCAGCTTAAGGGGGGAGTTCTCTGGAAACACCATATATTTT
CASSLRGEFSGNTIYF
>TRBV19|NA|NA|TRBJ2-1
TGTGCCAGTAGTATGAGGGCTAGGGCCAATGAGCAGTTCTTC
CASSMRARANEQFF
>TRBV4-1|NA|NA|TRBJ1-2
TGCGCCAGCAGCCAAGAACTCGCGAGGAACAGGGCCAACTATGGCTACACCTTC
CASSQELARNRANYGYTF
>TRBV11-2|once|NA|TRBJ2-7
TGTGCCAGCAGCTTATCCAGATACGAGCAGTACTTC
CASSLSRYEQYF